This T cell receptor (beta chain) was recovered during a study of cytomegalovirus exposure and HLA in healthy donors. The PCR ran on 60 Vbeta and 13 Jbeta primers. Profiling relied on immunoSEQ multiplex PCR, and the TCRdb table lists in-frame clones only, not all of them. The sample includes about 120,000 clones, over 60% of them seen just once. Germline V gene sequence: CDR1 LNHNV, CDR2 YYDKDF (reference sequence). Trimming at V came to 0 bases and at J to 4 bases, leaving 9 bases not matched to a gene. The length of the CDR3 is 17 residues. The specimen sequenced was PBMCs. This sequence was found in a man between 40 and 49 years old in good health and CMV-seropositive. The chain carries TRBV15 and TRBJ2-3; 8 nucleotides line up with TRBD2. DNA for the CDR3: TGTGCCACCAGCAGAGAGGCGGGGGGCATATGGGCAGATACGCAGTATTTT. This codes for CATSREAGGIWADTQYF.